This T cell receptor beta chain was retrieved from a study of blood T cell repertoires in COVID-19. Symptom resolution, clearance, or two negative PCRs marked the recovered donors of Cohort 3. Clones were read by immunoSEQ multiplex PCR, and TCRdb kept only the in-frame ones, dropping some. The sample records 250,000 to 350,000 clones, roughly 85% being singletons. The CDR3 totals 14 residues. The germline V gene has CDR1 SQVTM and CDR2 ANQGSEA. Trimming took off 7 bases at V and 6 bases at J, with 21 bases between the two ends. The TCR was taken from a woman between 35 and 50 years old who had recovered from COVID-19. Sequencing was done on a sample of PBMCs or T cells enriched from blood (not recorded which). The J gene is TRBJ1-2, the V gene TRBV29-1; D might be TRBD1 (5 bases). In DNA form, the CDR3 reads TGCAGCGCCCGTGTTGCAGGTTCCAGGGATGGCTACACCTTC. This gives the protein CSARVAGSRDGYTF. Supplemented by reference TRBV29-1 and TRBJ1-2, the full variable domain reads SAVISQKPSRDICQRGTSLTIQCQVDSQVTMMFWYRQQPGQSLTLIATANQGSEATYESGFVIDKFPISRPNLTFSTLTVSNMSPEDSSIYLCSARVAGSRDGYTFGSGTRLTVV.